This T cell receptor beta chain was sequenced in a study of cytomegalovirus exposure and HLA in healthy donors. Study conclusions and caveats: In a later analysis, first-cohort TCR clusters were found to tend to co-occur in the approximately 110 validation repertoires.

The length of the CDR3 is 16 residues. Trimming cost V 5 bases and J 0 bases, with 14 bases left between them. Germline lookup yields CDR1 LNHNV and CDR2 YYDKDF (reference sequence). In the case of this clone: Antigen unknown.

TCRdb's copy holds only in-frame clones and misses some; the assay was immunoSEQ multiplex PCR. The table records tens of thousands of clones, roughly 89% of them present only once. The receptor was derived from a woman under 30 in good health and CMV-seronegative. The sample taken for sequencing was PBMCs. The J gene is TRBJ1-3, the V gene TRBV15; no clear D. DNA of the CDR3: TGTGCCACCAGCCTCCCGGAACGGGGCTCTGGAAACACCATATATTTT. Translated, it gives CATSLPERGSGNTIYF.